This passage covers 7 T cell receptor beta chains from one sample sequenced in a study of T cell responses to AZD1222 COVID-19 vaccine. TCRdb's table, derived via immunoSEQ multiplex PCR, lists solely in-frame clones and lacks some. The table lists some 180,000 clones, around 92% of them singletons. The sequencing here drew on peripheral blood, taken on day 0 of AZD1222 vaccination. The receptors shown here come from an adult in good health.

This clone was found once. This sequence joins TRBV11-2 and TRBJ2-1, with D possibly matching TRBD1 (5 bases). The germline CDR1 and CDR2 sequences are SGHAT and FQNNGV. V was cut by 6 bases and J by 13 bases, with 10 bases left in between. The CDR3 length is 10 residues. The CDR3 bases are TGTGCCAGCAGACAAGGGGCACAGTTCTTC. Amino acid sequence: CASRQGAQFF.

The chain employs TRBV5-1 and TRBJ1-1; the match to TRBD1 covers 7 bases. J was trimmed by 4 bases and V by 3 bases; bases with no gene match: 3. CDR3 size: 13 residues. CDR1 is SGHRS, CDR2 YFSETQ, per germline. CDR3 sequence: CASSWGQSTEAFF. CDR3 in DNA: TGCGCCAGCAGCTGGGGACAGTCCACTGAAGCTTTCTTT.

The chain carries TRBV5-1 and TRBJ2-5, with 9 bases aligning to TRBD1. This CDR3 comprises 14 residues. V shed 4 bases, J shed 4 bases, and the junction held 5 bases outside the gene matches. CDR1 and CDR2 (germline): SGHRS, YFSETQ. The CDR3 is CASSEGTGLETQYF. In nucleotides, the CDR3 is TGCGCCAGCAGCGAAGGGACAGGGTTAGAGACCCAGTACTTC.

The genes are TRBV27 and TRBJ2-1; TRBD2 is a possible D gene (7 bases). V was clipped by 6 bases and J by 2 bases, with 14 bases between them. The germline V gene encodes CDR1 MNHEY and CDR2 SMNVEV (reference sequence). The CDR3 covers 15 residues. The CDR3 DNA reads TGTGCCAGCAGCCCCGAGGGGGGGGCCTACAATGAGCAGTTCTTC. Protein sequence: CASSPEGGAYNEQFF.

This chain uses TRBV6-1 with TRBJ1-1, with no clear D. Germline assignment: CDR1 MNHNS and CDR2 SASEGT. This CDR3 is 15 amino acids long. The V and J ends lost 1 base and 0 bases respectively, with 9 bases between them. The CDR3 here is CASSEGPGMNTEAFF. The CDR3 DNA is TGTGCCAGCAGTGAAGGGCCAGGTATGAACACTGAAGCTTTCTTT.

The V and J genes are TRBV28 and TRBJ1-2; D is ambiguous. The V and J ends lost 1 base and 8 bases respectively, with 14 bases between them. The V gene's germline CDR1 is MDHEN and CDR2 SYDVKM. The length of the CDR3 is 14 residues. CDR3 residues: CASSLYTALGGYTF. The CDR3 DNA reads as TGTGCCAGCAGTTTATATACAGCCTTAGGGGGCTACACCTTC.

The V call is TRBV6-5, the J call TRBJ2-7, with TRBD2 matching over 7 bases. The CDR3 runs 14 residues. The germline CDR1 and CDR2 sequences are MNHEY and SVGAGI. The J segment lost 4 bases and the V segment lost 6 bases, leaving 9 bases of the junction unmatched. The CDR3 here is CASRGQRGGYEQYF. The CDR3 DNA reads as TGTGCCAGCAGGGGGCAGCGGGGTGGTTACGAGCAGTACTTC.